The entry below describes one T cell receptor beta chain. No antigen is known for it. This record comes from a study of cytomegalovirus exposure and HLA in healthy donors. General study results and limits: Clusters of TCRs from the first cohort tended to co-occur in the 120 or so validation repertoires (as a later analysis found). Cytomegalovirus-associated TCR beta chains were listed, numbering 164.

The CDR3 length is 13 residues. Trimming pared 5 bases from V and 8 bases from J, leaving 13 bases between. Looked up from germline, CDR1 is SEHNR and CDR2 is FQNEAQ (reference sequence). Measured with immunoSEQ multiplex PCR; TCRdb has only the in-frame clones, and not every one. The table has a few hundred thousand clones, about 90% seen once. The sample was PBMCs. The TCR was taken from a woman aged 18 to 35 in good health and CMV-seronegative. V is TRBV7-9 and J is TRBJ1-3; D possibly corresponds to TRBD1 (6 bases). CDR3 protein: CASSRQGQDTIYF. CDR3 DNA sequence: TGTGCCAGCAGCAGGCAGGGGCAGGACACCATATATTTT. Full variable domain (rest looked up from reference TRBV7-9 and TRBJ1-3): DTGVSQNPRHKITKRGQNVTFRCDPISEHNRLYWYRQTLGQGPEFLTYFQNEAQLEKSRLLSDRFSAERPKGSFSTLEIQRTEQGDSAMYLCASSRQGQDTIYFGEGSWLTVV.